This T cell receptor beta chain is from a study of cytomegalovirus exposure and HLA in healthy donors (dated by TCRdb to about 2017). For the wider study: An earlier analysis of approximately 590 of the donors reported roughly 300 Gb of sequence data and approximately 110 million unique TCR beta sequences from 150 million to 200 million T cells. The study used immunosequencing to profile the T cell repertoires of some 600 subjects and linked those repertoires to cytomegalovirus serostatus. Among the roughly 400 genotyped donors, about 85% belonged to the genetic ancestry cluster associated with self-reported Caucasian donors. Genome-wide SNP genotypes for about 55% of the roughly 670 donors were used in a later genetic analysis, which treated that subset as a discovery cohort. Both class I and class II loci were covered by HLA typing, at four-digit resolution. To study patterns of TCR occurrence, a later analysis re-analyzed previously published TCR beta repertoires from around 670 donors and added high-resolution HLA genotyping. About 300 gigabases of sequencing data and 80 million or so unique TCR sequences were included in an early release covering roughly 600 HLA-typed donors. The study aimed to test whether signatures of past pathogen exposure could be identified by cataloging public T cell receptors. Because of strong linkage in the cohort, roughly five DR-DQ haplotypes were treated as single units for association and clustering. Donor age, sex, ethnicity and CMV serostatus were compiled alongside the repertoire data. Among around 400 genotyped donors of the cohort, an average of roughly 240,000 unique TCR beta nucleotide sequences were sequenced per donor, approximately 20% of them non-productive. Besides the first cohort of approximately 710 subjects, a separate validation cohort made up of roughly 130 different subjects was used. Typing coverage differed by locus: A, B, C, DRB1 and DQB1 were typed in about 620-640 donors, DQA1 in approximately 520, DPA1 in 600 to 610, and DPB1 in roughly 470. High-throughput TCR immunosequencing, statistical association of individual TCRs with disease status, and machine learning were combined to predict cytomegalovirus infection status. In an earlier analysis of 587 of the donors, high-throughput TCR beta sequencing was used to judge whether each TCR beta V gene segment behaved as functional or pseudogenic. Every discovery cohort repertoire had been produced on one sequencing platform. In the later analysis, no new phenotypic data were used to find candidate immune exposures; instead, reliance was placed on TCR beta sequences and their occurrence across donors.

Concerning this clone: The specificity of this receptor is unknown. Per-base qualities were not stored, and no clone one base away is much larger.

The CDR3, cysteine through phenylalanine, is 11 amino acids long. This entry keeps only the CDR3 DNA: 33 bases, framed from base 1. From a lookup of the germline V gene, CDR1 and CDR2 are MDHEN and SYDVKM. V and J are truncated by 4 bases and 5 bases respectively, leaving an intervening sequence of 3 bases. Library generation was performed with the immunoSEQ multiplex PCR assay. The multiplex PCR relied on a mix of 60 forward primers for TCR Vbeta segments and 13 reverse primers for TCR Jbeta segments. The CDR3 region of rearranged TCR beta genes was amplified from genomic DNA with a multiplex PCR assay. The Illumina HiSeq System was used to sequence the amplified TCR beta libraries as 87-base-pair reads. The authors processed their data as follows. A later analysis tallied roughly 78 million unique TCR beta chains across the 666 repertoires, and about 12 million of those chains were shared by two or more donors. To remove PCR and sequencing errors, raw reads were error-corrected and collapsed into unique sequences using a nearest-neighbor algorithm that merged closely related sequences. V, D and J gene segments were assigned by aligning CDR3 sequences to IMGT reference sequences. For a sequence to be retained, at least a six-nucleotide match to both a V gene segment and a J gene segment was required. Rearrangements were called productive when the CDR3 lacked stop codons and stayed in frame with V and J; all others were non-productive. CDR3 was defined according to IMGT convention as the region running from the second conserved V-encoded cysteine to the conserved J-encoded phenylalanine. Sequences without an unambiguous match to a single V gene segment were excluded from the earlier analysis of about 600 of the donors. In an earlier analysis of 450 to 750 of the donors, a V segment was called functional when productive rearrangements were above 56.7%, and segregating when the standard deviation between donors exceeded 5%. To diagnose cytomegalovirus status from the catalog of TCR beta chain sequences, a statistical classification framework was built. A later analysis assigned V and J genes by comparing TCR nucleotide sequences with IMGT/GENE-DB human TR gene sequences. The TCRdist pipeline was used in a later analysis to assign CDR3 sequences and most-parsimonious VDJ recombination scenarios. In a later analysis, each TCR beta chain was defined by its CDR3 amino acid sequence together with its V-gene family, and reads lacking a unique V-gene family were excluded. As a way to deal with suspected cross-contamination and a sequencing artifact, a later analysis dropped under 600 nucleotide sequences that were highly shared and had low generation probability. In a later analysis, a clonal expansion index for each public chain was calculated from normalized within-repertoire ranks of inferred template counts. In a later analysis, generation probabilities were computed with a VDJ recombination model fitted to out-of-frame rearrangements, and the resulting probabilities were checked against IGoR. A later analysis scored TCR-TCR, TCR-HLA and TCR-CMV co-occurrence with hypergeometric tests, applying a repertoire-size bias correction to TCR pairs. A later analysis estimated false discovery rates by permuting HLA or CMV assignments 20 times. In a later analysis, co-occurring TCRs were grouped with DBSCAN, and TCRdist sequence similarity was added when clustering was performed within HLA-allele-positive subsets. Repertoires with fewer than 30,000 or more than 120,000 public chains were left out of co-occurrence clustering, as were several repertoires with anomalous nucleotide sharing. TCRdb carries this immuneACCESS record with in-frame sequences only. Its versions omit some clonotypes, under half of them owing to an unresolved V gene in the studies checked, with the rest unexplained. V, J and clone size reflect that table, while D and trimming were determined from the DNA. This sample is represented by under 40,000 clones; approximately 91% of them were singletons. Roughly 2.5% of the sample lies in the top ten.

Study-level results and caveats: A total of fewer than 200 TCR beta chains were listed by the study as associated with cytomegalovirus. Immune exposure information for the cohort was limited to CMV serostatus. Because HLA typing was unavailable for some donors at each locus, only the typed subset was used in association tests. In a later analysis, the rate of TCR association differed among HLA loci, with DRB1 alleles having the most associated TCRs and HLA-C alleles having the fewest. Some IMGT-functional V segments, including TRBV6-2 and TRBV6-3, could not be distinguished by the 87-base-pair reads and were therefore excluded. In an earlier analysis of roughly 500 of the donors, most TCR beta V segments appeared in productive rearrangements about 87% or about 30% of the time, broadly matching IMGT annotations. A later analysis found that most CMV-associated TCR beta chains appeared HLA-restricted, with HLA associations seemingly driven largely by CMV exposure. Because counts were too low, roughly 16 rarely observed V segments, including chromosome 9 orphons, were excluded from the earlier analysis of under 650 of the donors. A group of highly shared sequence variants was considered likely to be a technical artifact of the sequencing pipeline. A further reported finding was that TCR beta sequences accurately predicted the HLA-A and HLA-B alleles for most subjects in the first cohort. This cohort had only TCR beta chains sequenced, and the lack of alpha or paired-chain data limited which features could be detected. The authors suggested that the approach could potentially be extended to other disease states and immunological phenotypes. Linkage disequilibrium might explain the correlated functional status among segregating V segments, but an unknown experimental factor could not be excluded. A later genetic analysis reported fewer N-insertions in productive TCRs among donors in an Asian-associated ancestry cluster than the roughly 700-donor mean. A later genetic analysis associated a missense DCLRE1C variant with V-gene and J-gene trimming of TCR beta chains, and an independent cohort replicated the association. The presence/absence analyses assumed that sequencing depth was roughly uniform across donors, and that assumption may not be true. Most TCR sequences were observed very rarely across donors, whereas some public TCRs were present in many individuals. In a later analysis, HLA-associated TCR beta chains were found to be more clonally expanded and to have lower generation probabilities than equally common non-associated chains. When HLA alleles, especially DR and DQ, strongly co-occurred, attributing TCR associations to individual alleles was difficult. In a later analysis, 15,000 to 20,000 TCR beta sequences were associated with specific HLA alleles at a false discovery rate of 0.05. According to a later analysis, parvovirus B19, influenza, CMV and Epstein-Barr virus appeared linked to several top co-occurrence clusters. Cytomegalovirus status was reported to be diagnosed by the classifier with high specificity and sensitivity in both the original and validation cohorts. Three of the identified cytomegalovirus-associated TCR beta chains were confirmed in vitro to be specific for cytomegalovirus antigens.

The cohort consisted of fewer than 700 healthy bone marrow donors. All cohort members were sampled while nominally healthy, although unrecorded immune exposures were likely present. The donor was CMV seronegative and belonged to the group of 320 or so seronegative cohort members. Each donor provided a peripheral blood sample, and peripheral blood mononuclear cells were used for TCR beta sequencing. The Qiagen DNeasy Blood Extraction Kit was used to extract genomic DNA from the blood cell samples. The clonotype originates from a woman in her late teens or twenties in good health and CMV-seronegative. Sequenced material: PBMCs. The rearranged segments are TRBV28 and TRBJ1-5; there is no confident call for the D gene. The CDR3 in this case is CASSSYQPQHF. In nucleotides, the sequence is TGTGCCAGCAGTTCGTATCAGCCCCAGCATTTT.